This T cell receptor (beta chain) was documented in a study of blood T cell repertoires in COVID-19. Measured with immunoSEQ multiplex PCR; TCRdb has only the in-frame clones, and not every one. Found here are about 260,000 clones, around nine tenths of them singletons; the top ten hold around 3%. Germline V gene lookup returns CDR1 ENHRY and CDR2 SYGVKD. The trim removed 6 bases at V and 4 bases at J, leaving 9 bases unmatched. This CDR3 has 15 residues. The participants were between about 18 and 90 years old and came from some 23 US areas. Participants reported their clinical history, and cohort assignment relied on those reports.

The chain joins TRBV10-3 to TRBJ1-2, with 9 positions matching TRBD1. Specimen: PBMCs or T cells enriched from blood (not recorded which). This clonotype originated in a middle-aged woman who had been exposed to COVID-19. The CDR3 sequence is CAIRSGKGQGYGYTF. CDR3 DNA sequence: TGTGCCATCAGATCCGGGAAGGGACAGGGCTATGGCTACACCTTC.